What follows is one T cell receptor (beta chain) and its context. This clonotype appeared a few times. This receptor's antigen is unknown. No per-base quality is available; no much larger clone lies one base away. Trimming accounts for 3 bases at V and 2 bases at J, while the number of junction bases matched to no gene is 5. CDR1 and CDR2, looked up from the germline V gene (reference sequence), are MNHEY and SMNVEV. CDR3 length: 16 amino acids, cysteine to phenylalanine. The entry retains the CDR3 DNA only, 48 bases that are in frame from base 1. The sample's treatment or condition label, in plain terms: in vitro stimulation with specific CMV peptide epitopes to enrich CMV-specific T cells. The source of the sample is a study of T cell repertoires in cytomegalovirus infection (dated by TCRdb to between 2018 and 2021). Broadly, across the study: Recently identified HLA-C-restricted CMV epitopes, whose presentation resists viral immunomodulation, were targeted by peptide stimulations together with well-studied HLA-B-restricted epitopes. Donor HLA type was relevant to the analysis, as public TCR beta signatures indicated carriage of CMV infection together with the matching HLA type.

The sequencer was an Illumina HiSeq 1500. TCRdb handled the public reads itself, with Q25 trimming in fastp and clone calling in MiXCR, and kept productive beta chains. Rows are unified per CDR3 protein, each entry keeping the most common DNA and genes. Recorded for this sample are fewer than 1,000,000 distinct CDR3 sequences; roughly 30% of them occurred a single time. Together, the top ten hold under 15% of the sample. Summary of the overall study and its limitations: In the ex vivo response, HLA-C-restricted CMV-specific TCR beta clonotypes were dominant, and in two of eight donors the single most frequent clonotype came from this HLA-C-restricted group. Carriers of CMV infection plus the relevant HLA type were discriminated by the cumulative frequency of public TCR beta family members in the study cohort and in an independent roughly 340-donor cohort.

The source material was cultured CD8+ T cells from PBMCs, sampled from culture after CMV antigen stimulation. The rearrangement combines TRBV27 with TRBJ2-2; 8 bases in the middle match TRBD1. The clonotype originates from a human donor in good health (CMV status not recorded). Some clones in this sample may be carry-over from other donors' samples. CDR3 reads: CASSLFDRGNTGELFF. The DNA is TGTGCCAGCAGTTTGTTCGACAGGGGCAACACCGGGGAGCTGTTTTTT.